Reported below is one TCR beta chain. Antigen: not known. Nucleic acids came from premalignant or tumor cells enriched by macro-dissection. Method: immunoSEQ multiplex PCR; TCRdb's copy keeps in-frame clones and lacks some. The table records around 21,000 clones, over 70% of them present only once. These data belong to a study of immune evolution from preneoplasia to lung adenocarcinoma. The study's findings and limits: Compared with EGFR-mutant or double wild-type lesions, KRAS-mutant nodules were more clonal.

CDR1 SGHNT and CDR2 YYREEE come from the germline V gene (reference sequence). Trimming took 4 bases from V and 3 from J; bases not matched to a gene: 12. The CDR3 runs to 17 residues. This receptor was obtained from a person between 55 and 70 years old with lung adenocarcinoma. The chain has TRBV5-4 and TRBJ2-3; 9 bases are shared with TRBD2. The sample consisted of FFPE invasive lung adenocarcinoma tissue. CDR3 nucleotides: TGTGCCAGCAGCCAAGATGATAGCGGGGGTGGAACAGATACGCAGTATTTT. Its protein product is CASSQDDSGGGTDTQYF.